The 15 T cell receptor beta chains below come from one sample, sequenced in a study of blood T cell repertoires in COVID-19. Sequencing used immunoSEQ multiplex PCR; TCRdb keeps in-frame clones, though not all of them. This sample carries about 270,000 clones, roughly nine tenths of them seen once, and the ten largest clones take around 9.5%. Sample: peripheral blood. Receptors were obtained from a man aged 40-50 years who had recovered from COVID-19.

The chain uses TRBV5-4 and TRBJ2-5; 13 bases map to TRBD2. The CDR3 is 16 residues long. From germline, CDR1 is SGHNT and CDR2 YYREEE (reference sequence). V was clipped by 3 bases and J by 1 base; unmatched bases: 3. CDR3 amino acids: CASSSGTSGTQETQYF. CDR3 bases: TGTGCCAGCAGCTCTGGGACTAGCGGGACCCAAGAGACCCAGTACTTC.

This chain connects TRBV9 to TRBJ2-5, with D unresolved. This CDR3 comprises 11 residues. Germline V gene data show CDR1 as SGDLS and CDR2 as YYNGEE. V was clipped by 4 bases and J by 14 bases, with 15 bases between them. CDR3 sequence: CASSPDTKLYF. CDR3 sequence (DNA): TGTGCCAGCAGCCCCGATACGAAGCTATACTTC.

CDR3 sequence (DNA): TGTGCCAGCAGCTTAGAAAGAGGGACCGGGGAGCTGTTTTTT. This codes for CASSLERGTGELFF. The chain links TRBV7-6 to TRBJ2-2; TRBD2 is a possible D gene (5 bases). Trimming pared 1 base from V and 5 bases from J, leaving 8 bases between. CDR1 is SGHVS, CDR2 FNYEAQ, per germline. The CDR3 is 14 residues long.

This clone appeared once. V is TRBV2 and J is TRBJ2-7, with 11 bases lining up with TRBD2. Germline loops: CDR1 SNHLY, CDR2 FYNNEI. The CDR3 runs to 12 residues. J gave up 5 bases and V 11 bases, and 5 bases lay outside the gene matches. CDR3 protein: CAQLAGAHEQYF. CDR3 sequence (DNA): TGTGCCCAACTAGCGGGAGCCCACGAGCAGTACTTC.

The chain employs TRBV19 and TRBJ2-7; D not resolved. Germline CDR1 reads LNHDA; CDR2 reads SQIVND (reference sequence). Trimming removed 1 base at V and 7 bases at J, with 8 bases between. The length of the CDR3 is 12 residues. In DNA form, the CDR3 reads TGTGCCAGTAGTATAGTCAACAGTGAGCAGTACTTC. Its translation is CASSIVNSEQYF.

J is TRBJ2-7 and V is TRBV30; D gene unclear. The length of the CDR3 is 13 residues. Germline V gene data show CDR1 as GTSNPN and CDR2 as SVGIG (reference sequence). Trimming left V 0 bases short and J 3 bases short, with 9 bases between. This chain's CDR3 is CAWSVPNSYEQYF. CDR3 DNA sequence: TGTGCCTGGAGTGTACCGAACAGCTACGAGCAGTACTTC.

The count of this clone is one. The rearrangement joins TRBV3-1 (or the pseudogene TRBV3-2) to TRBJ1-1; D gene unclear. Trimming stripped 6 bases from V and 4 bases from J, with 9 bases between. The CDR3 consists of 12 residues. Germline V gene data show CDR1 as LGHDT and CDR2 as YNNKEL (reference sequence). The DNA of the CDR3 is TGTGCCAGCAGTCCCATCGGCACTGAAGCTTTCTTT. Protein product: CASSPIGTEAFF.

V usage is TRBV14 and J usage is TRBJ2-1, with a possible D match to TRBD2 (6 bases). CDR1 is SGHDN, CDR2 FVKESK, per germline. Trimming shortened V by 4 bases and J by 10 bases, and 23 bases separated the two germline ends. This CDR3 comprises 16 residues. CDR3 in DNA: TGTGCCAGCAGCCTATACTCGCTAGCGCCGATTGGAGAGCAGTTCTTC. Its protein product is CASSLYSLAPIGEQFF.

The chain is built from TRBV11-1 and TRBJ2-7; perhaps TRBD2 as D (5 bases). V was trimmed by 6 bases and J by 4 bases, leaving 13 bases between them. Looked up from germline, CDR1 is SGHAT and CDR2 is FQDESV (reference sequence). CDR3 length: 13 amino acids. The CDR3 sequence is CASSPTNLYEQYF. CDR3 nucleotide sequence: TGTGCCAGCAGTCCGACTAACCTTTACGAGCAGTACTTC.

The J gene is TRBJ2-7, the V gene TRBV2; possibly TRBD2 for D (7 bases). This CDR3 has 18 residues. CDR1 is SNHLY and CDR2 is FYNNEI in the germline V gene. V lost 10 bases, J lost 3 bases, and 31 bases lay in between. CDR3 loop: CATSSPRGGQGLRYEQYF. The CDR3 DNA follows: TGTGCCACCTCATCTCCGAGGGGGGGGCAGGGGCTTCGCTACGAGCAGTACTTC.

The chain couples TRBV2 to TRBJ1-1; perhaps TRBD1 as D (6 bases). The CDR3 extends over 14 amino acids. Trimming removed 5 bases at V and 4 bases at J, with 14 bases between. Germline CDR1 SNHLY, CDR2 FYNNEI. The CDR3 loop reads CASSLQGGGTEAFF. In nucleotides, the CDR3 is TGTGCCAGCAGTCTTCAAGGGGGTGGCACTGAAGCTTTCTTT.

The V and J genes are TRBV7-2 and TRBJ2-5, with 9 bases fitting TRBD2. The CDR3 is 17 residues long. The ends lost 0 bases at V and 9 bases at J; junction bases unmatched: 14. The germline V gene encodes CDR1 SGHTA and CDR2 FQGNSA. CDR3 nucleotides: TGTGCCAGCAGCTTAGCGCGGGTAGCGGGGGCACAAGGGGCCCAGTACTTC. Its protein product is CASSLARVAGAQGAQYF.

This chain links TRBV5-6 with TRBJ2-7; perhaps TRBD2 as D (5 bases). The CDR3 consists of 16 residues. Germline V gene sequence: CDR1 SGHDT, CDR2 YYEEEE. V lost 2 bases to trimming and J lost 2 bases, with 17 bases between them. In nucleotides, the CDR3 is TGTGCCAGCAGCTTTGGGGTATTCGGGAAACCCTACGAGCAGTACTTC. This translates into CASSFGVFGKPYEQYF. Filled out from reference TRBV5-6 and TRBJ2-7, the complete variable domain reads DAGVTQSPTHLIKTRGQQVTLRCSPKSGHDTVSWYQQALGQGPQFIFQYYEEEERQRGNFPDRFSGHQFPNYSSELNVNALLLGDSALYLCASSFGVFGKPYEQYFGPGTRLTVT.

The CDR3 nucleotides read TGTGCCAGCAGTTTACGCAGGGTCAATCAGCCCCAGCATTTT. Translating gives CASSLRRVNQPQHF. The chain carries TRBV27 and TRBJ1-5; maybe TRBD1 (5 bases). The CDR3 consists of 14 residues. Per germline, CDR1 MNHEY and CDR2 SMNVEV (reference sequence). Between the trimmed V and J ends, which lost 2 bases and 3 bases, there was a span of 8 bases.

The rearrangement uses TRBV15 and TRBJ1-2, with 9 bases aligning to TRBD1. This CDR3 comprises 15 residues. The germline V gene encodes CDR1 LNHNV and CDR2 YYDKDF (reference sequence). With 0 bases clipped from V and 7 bases from J, the junction kept 6 bases outside the gene matches. The CDR3 region is CATSREPGQGFGYTF. CDR3 DNA sequence: TGTGCCACCAGCAGAGAACCGGGACAGGGATTTGGCTACACCTTC.